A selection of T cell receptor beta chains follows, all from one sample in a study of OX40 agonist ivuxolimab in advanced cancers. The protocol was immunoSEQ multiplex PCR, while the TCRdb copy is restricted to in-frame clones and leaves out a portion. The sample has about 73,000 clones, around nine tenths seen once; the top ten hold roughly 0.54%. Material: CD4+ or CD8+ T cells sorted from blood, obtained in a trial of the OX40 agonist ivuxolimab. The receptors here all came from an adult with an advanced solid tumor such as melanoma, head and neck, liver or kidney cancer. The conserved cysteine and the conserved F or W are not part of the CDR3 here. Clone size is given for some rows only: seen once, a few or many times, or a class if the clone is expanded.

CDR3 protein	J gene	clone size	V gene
ASSPGPGSNSPLH	TRBJ1-6	.	TRBV18
ASSSDRTGGTDTQY	TRBJ2-3	.	TRBV28
AWIAPGGVQETQY	TRBJ2-5	.	TRBV30
ASTRGVELGYT	TRBJ1-2	.	TRBV28
ASSPSWGTNEKLF	TRBJ1-4	.	TRBV18
ASSQGNTEAF	TRBJ1-1	.	TRBV4-2
ASSPGSSGNTIY	TRBJ1-3	.	TRBV18
ASSSGGIGYEQY	TRBJ2-7	.	TRBV7-2
ASSILGTGPGAQH	TRBJ1-5	.	TRBV19
ASSATGSTTAQY	TRBJ2-7	.	TRBV9
AWSVGGSNEKLF	TRBJ1-4	once	TRBV30
ASSPNGGSNQPQH	TRBJ1-5	.	TRBV6-1
ASSPEKGVGEQF	TRBJ2-1	once	TRBV18
ASSELGGPSPLH	TRBJ1-6	.	TRBV2